One sample yielded the 11 T cell receptor beta chains listed below, sequenced in a study of tumor-infiltrating lymphocytes in primary liver carcinoma. From 20-30 mg of unsorted bulk tissue, DNA and RNA were co-extracted together. From about 530 ng total RNA, TCR beta cDNA was generated with a primer in the constant region. Nested multiplex PCR, run for three rounds with slightly modified ARM-PCR, yielded TCR beta libraries. Investigators reported that the first two PCR rounds, at around 11 cycles each, used TRBV1-TRBV30 forward primers with a C-beta reverse primer. TCRdb fed the multiplex PCR reads into MiXCR, producing one record per CDR3 protein. The table lists fewer than 110,000 distinct CDR3 sequences, about 63% of them singletons. The sequenced sample consisted of liver tumor tissue from sampling region 2. Indicated subset: tumor region T2, inferior pole. Receptor source: a woman aged 60-75 years with primary liver carcinoma and hepatitis B virus infection.

V usage is TRBV7-3 and J usage is TRBJ2-3; no reliable D call. The germline CDR1 and CDR2 sequences are SGHTA and FQGTGA. Trimming shortened V by 5 bases and J by 0 bases, and 9 bases separated the two germline ends. The CDR3 sequence is 14 residues long. DNA for the CDR3: TGTGCCAGCAGCCCGCAGGCTAGCACAGATACGCAGTATTTT. Its translation is CASSPQASTDTQYF.

V is TRBV12-3 or TRBV12-4 and J is TRBJ1-5; TRBD1 matches at 8 bases. The CDR3 consists of 14 residues. With 6 bases clipped from V and 4 bases from J, the junction kept 5 bases outside the gene matches. The CDR3, as DNA: TGTGCCAGCAGCCGGACAGGGTCTAATCAGCCCCAGCATTTT. This sequence encodes CASSRTGSNQPQHF.

Points on this clonotype: This CDR3 is missing its conserved last phenylalanine or tryptophan, likely due to a read error. The chain joins TRBV7-9 to TRBJ1-5; perhaps TRBD1 as D (5 bases). Germline V CDR1 and CDR2: SEHNR, FQNEAQ (reference sequence). There are 12 residues in the CDR3. Trimming removed 7 bases at V and 5 bases at J, with 9 bases between. In nucleotides, the CDR3 is TGTGCCAGCACCTGGGGGGATCAGCCCCAGCATTTG. It codes for CASTWGDQPQHL.

The rearrangement joins TRBV5-1 to TRBJ2-3; TRBD1 might be the D (6 bases). Germline loops: CDR1 SGHRS, CDR2 YFSETQ. V gave up 3 bases and J gave up 6 bases, with 17 bases separating them. This CDR3 region has 15 residues. CDR3 in amino acids: CASSYETGIADTQYF. CDR3 nucleotides: TGCGCCAGCAGCTACGAGACAGGAATCGCGGATACGCAGTATTTT.

This clonotype occurred many times. The chain is built from TRBV7-8 and TRBJ2-3, with D perhaps TRBD2 (5 bases). The CDR3 is 17 residues long. V was shortened by 0 bases and J by 3 bases, with 16 bases between the two germline ends. Germline loops: CDR1 SGHVS, CDR2 FQNEAQ. The CDR3 protein is CASSLALASSGTDTQYF. The CDR3 coding sequence is TGTGCCAGCAGCTTAGCGCTGGCTAGCAGTGGGACAGATACGCAGTATTTT.

The sample holds many counts of this clonotype. The CDR3 loop is CASSPDSGGYTF. Here the CDR3 DNA reads TGTGCCAGCTCACCAGATTCGGGTGGCTACACCTTC. The chain joins TRBV18 to TRBJ1-2; D is ambiguous. The length of the CDR3 is 12 residues. Germline V gene data show CDR1 as KGHSH and CDR2 as LQKENI. V gave up 2 bases and J gave up 7 bases, with 8 bases separating them.

There are a few counts of this clonotype. A much larger clone differs from this one at a single base, so this may be a read error. The J gene is TRBJ2-7, the V gene TRBV6-6; tentatively, D is TRBD1 or TRBD2 (6 bases each). With 7 bases removed from V and 1 base from J, the gap between germline ends came to 17 bases. The CDR3 has 15 amino acids. CDR1 and CDR2 (germline): MNHNY, SVGAGI (reference sequence). In DNA, the CDR3 is TGTGCCAGCACTACCCCGGAGGGGGAGTCCTACGAGCAGTACTTC. This translates into CASTTPEGESYEQYF.

With regard to this clonotype: One junction end disagrees with the germline gene, perhaps due to a read error. This sequence joins TRBV5-1 and TRBJ2-7; the D gene is possibly TRBD2 (5 bases). The CDR3 is 14 amino acids. Per the germline V gene, CDR1 is SGHRS and CDR2 is YFSETQ. CDR3 region: CASSLAGFPYEQNF. In DNA, the CDR3 is TGCGCCAGCAGCTTGGCGGGGTTCCCCTACGAGCAAAACTTC.

To note about this clonotype: The final CDR3 position lacks the conserved phenylalanine or tryptophan, pointing to a likely read error. The DNA is omitted, as the CDR3 cannot be located on it reliably, and the CDR3 follows TCRdb's listing. The chain recombines TRBV6-2 or TRBV6-3 with TRBJ1-1; the DNA was not compared with TRBD1, the D call given in the table. Germline V gene sequence: CDR1 MNHEY, CDR2 SVGEGT. The CDR3 length equals 18 residues, ends included. Here the CDR3 reads CASSAAMGRGNIGTEASI.

About this clonotype: Germline and junction disagree at one end, which may indicate a read error. This chain joins TRBV11-2 and TRBJ2-3; possible D gene TRBD1, 6 bases. Germline assignment: CDR1 SGHAT and CDR2 FQNNGV. This CDR3 has 13 amino acids. CDR3 nucleotide sequence: TGTGCCAGCCGCTTAGATCGAGGGGGTACGCAGTATTTT. Protein: CASRLDRGGTQYF.

This clonotype was seen ten or more times. The chain carries TRBV4-1 and TRBJ1-1; 10 bases line up with TRBD1. Germline V gene data show CDR1 as MGHRA and CDR2 as YSYEKL. V lost 4 bases and J lost 10; bases outside the gene matches: 15. The CDR3 covers 16 residues. The CDR3 region is CASSRNQVGGTGVAFF. As DNA, the CDR3 is TGCGCCAGCAGCCGGAACCAGGTCGGGGGGACAGGGGTAGCTTTCTTT.